The rows below give T cell receptor beta chains drawn from one sample of a study of cytomegalovirus exposure and HLA in healthy donors. The repertoire was sequenced with immunoSEQ multiplex PCR; TCRdb's copy has only in-frame clones and lacks some. The repertoire holds roughly 160,000 clones, with approximately 83% as singletons. Sequenced input: PBMCs. These TCRs come from a boy aged 2 to 10 in good health and CMV-seronegative. CDR3s include the opening cysteine and the closing phenylalanine or tryptophan. The D gene is left open where the match is weak. Only part of the rows carry a size: once, few, many, or a class if the clone is expanded.

>.|TRBV6-1|.|TRBJ1-6
CASTVWGDFNSPLHF
TGTGCCAGCACTGTGTGGGGGGACTTTAATTCACCCCTCCACTTT
>.|TRBV9|.|TRBJ2-1
CASSPGTQLNNEQFF
TGTGCCAGCAGCCCCGGGACACAACTTAACAATGAGCAGTTCTTC
>.|TRBV2|.|TRBJ2-5
CASTLRETQYF
TGTGCCAGCACACTGAGAGAGACCCAGTACTTC
>.|TRBV7-6|TRBD1|TRBJ1-1
CASSPWDRVNTEAFF
TGTGCCAGCAGCCCTTGGGACAGGGTGAACACTGAAGCTTTCTTT
>once|TRBV5-5|.|TRBJ1-4
CASTRFRDGSNEKLFF
TGTGCCAGCACCCGCTTTCGAGACGGTAGCAATGAAAAACTGTTTTTT
>.|TRBV7-9|TRBD1|TRBJ1-2
CASSPMGQKDFGYTF
TGTGCCAGCAGCCCCATGGGACAGAAAGATTTTGGCTACACCTTC
>.|TRBV19|.|TRBJ1-1
CASTKIKAGTEAFF
TGTGCCAGTACTAAGATCAAGGCGGGCACTGAAGCTTTCTTT
>.|TRBV10-2|.|TRBJ2-5
CASRMGLQETQYF
TGCGCCAGCAGGATGGGGCTTCAAGAGACCCAGTACTTC
>.|TRBV7-9|TRBD1|TRBJ1-1
CASSPQGAQLNTEAFF
TGTGCCAGCAGCCCACAGGGGGCCCAACTGAACACTGAAGCTTTCTTT
>.|TRBV11-2|TRBD1|TRBJ1-6
CASSLDRDRGSPLHF
TGTGCCAGCAGCTTAGACCGGGACAGGGGATCACCCCTCCACTTT
>.|TRBV30|.|TRBJ1-1
CAWSDDRQNTEAFF
TGTGCCTGGAGCGATGACAGACAGAACACTGAAGCTTTCTTT
>.|TRBV30|.|TRBJ2-5
CAWSRGTLETQYF
TGTGCCTGGAGTAGGGGCACCCTGGAGACCCAGTACTTC
>.|TRBV7-9|TRBD2|TRBJ2-1
CASSLAALGRVRDEQFF
TGTGCCAGCAGCTTAGCGGCTTTAGGGAGGGTTAGGGATGAGCAGTTCTTC
>.|TRBV12-5|TRBD2|TRBJ2-3
CASGWGLAGGWDTQYF
TGTGCTAGTGGATGGGGACTAGCGGGGGGATGGGATACGCAGTATTTT
>.|TRBV6-5|.|TRBJ2-1
CASSNSGSYNEQFF
TGTGCCAGCAGTAATAGCGGTTCCTACAATGAGCAGTTCTTC
>.|TRBV14|TRBD1|TRBJ2-1
CASSQPGQGNNEQFF
TGTGCCAGCAGCCAGCCGGGACAGGGGAACAATGAGCAGTTCTTC
>.|TRBV25-1|.|TRBJ2-3
CASSSRADTQYF
TGTGCCAGCAGTAGCCGCGCAGATACGCAGTATTTT
>.|TRBV19|TRBD2|TRBJ2-1
CASSMGTSSYNEQFF
TGTGCCAGTAGTATGGGGACTAGCTCTTACAATGAGCAGTTCTTC
>.|TRBV6-1|.|TRBJ2-2
CASSEWRVAGELFF
TGTGCCAGCAGTGAATGGAGGGTCGCCGGGGAGCTGTTTTTT
>.|TRBV11-2|.|TRBJ2-1
CASRVGGYNEQFF
TGTGCCAGCAGGGTGGGGGGTTACAATGAGCAGTTCTTC
>.|TRBV2|.|TRBJ2-3
CASSVLEGDTQYF
TGTGCCAGCAGTGTGTTGGAGGGAGATACGCAGTATTTT
>.|TRBV15|.|TRBJ1-3
CATSAGPLNTIYF
TGTGCCACCAGCGCAGGCCCCTTAAACACCATATATTTT
>.|TRBV6-4|TRBD2|TRBJ2-2
CASSERGDTGELFF
TGTGCCAGCAGTGAGCGGGGGGACACCGGGGAGCTGTTTTTT
>.|TRBV4-1|.|TRBJ1-1
CASSRVGQKGTEAFF
TGCGCCAGCAGCCGGGTCGGACAGAAGGGGACTGAAGCTTTCTTT
>.|TRBV30|.|TRBJ2-5
CAWRRAETQYF
TGTGCCTGGAGGCGGGCGGAGACCCAGTACTTC
>.|TRBV14|.|TRBJ2-2
CASSQDGRRELFF
TGTGCCAGCAGCCAAGATGGGAGGAGGGAGCTGTTTTTT
>.|TRBV19|.|TRBJ2-1
CASSTYNEQFF
TGTGCCAGTAGTACTTACAATGAGCAGTTCTTC
>.|TRBV6-6|.|TRBJ2-2
CASSLAVVGGTGELFF
TGTGCCAGCAGCCTCGCAGTAGTGGGGGGCACCGGGGAGCTGTTTTTT
>.|TRBV6-5|.|TRBJ1-1
CASEFRGGMNTEAFF
TGTGCCAGCGAGTTCAGGGGCGGCATGAACACTGAAGCTTTCTTT
>.|TRBV12-2|.|TRBJ1-1
CASRRVTGGNTEAFF
TGTGCAAGTCGTCGCGTGACAGGGGGGAACACTGAAGCTTTCTTT
>.|TRBV5-5|TRBD1|TRBJ2-7
CASSPRQGRYEQYF
TGTGCCAGCAGCCCTCGACAGGGGAGGTACGAGCAGTACTTC
>.|TRBV30|TRBD2|TRBJ2-1
CAWSVRAGGEYNEQFF
TGTGCCTGGAGTGTACGGGCGGGAGGGGAGTACAATGAGCAGTTCTTC
>few|TRBV7-6|.|TRBJ2-7
CASSLEDRFYEQYF
TGTGCCAGCAGCTTAGAGGACAGATTCTACGAGCAGTACTTC
>.|TRBV4-1|.|TRBJ2-1
CASSQAGRGESYNEQFF
TGCGCCAGCAGCCAAGCGGGCAGGGGAGAGTCCTACAATGAGCAGTTCTTC
>.|TRBV5-6|.|TRBJ2-1
CASSPFRGGRTEQFF
TGTGCCAGCAGCCCCTTTAGGGGGGGACGAACTGAGCAGTTCTTC
>.|TRBV6-1|.|TRBJ2-7
CASSDNPGPYEQYF
TGTGCCAGCAGTGACAATCCAGGTCCCTACGAGCAGTACTTC
>.|TRBV10-3|TRBD2|TRBJ2-1
CAISESIAGGNNEQFF
TGTGCCATCAGTGAGTCGATTGCGGGAGGAAACAATGAGCAGTTCTTC
>.|TRBV7-9|TRBD1|TRBJ2-7
CASSPGTGTGEQYF
TGTGCCAGCAGTCCCGGGACAGGGACGGGGGAGCAGTACTTC
>.|TRBV21-1|.|TRBJ2-5
CASSPRRTSGKETQYF
TGTGCCAGCAGCCCGCGGCGTACTAGCGGGAAAGAGACCCAGTACTTC
>once|TRBV9|TRBD2|TRBJ2-3
CASSETVLAGYDTDTQYF
TGTGCCAGCAGCGAGACAGTACTAGCGGGGTATGACACAGATACGCAGTATTTT
>.|TRBV7-9|.|TRBJ1-4
CASNRQGREKLFF
TGTGCCAGCAATCGGCAGGGCCGTGAAAAACTGTTTTTT
>.|TRBV30|TRBD2|TRBJ2-7
CAWSRPRLAGEYEQYF
TGTGCCTGGAGTAGACCCCGCTTAGCGGGAGAATACGAGCAGTACTTC
>few|TRBV18|TRBD1|TRBJ1-2
CASSQMTGPAF
TGTGCCAGCTCCCAGATGACAGGGCCGGCCTTC
>.|TRBV2|TRBD1|TRBJ1-4
CASKRTGDRDEKLFF
TGTGCCAGCAAGAGGACAGGGGATCGGGATGAAAAACTGTTTTTT
>.|TRBV5-1|.|TRBJ2-1
CASSEREYNEQFF
TGCGCCAGCAGTGAACGGGAGTACAATGAGCAGTTCTTC
>.|TRBV5-5|.|TRBJ1-5
CASSSSGSYSNQPQHF
TGTGCCAGCAGCTCCTCGGGATCTTATAGCAATCAGCCCCAGCATTTT
>few|TRBV7-9|.|TRBJ2-6
CASSLVAGNGANVLTF
TGTGCCAGCAGCTTAGTGGCCGGGAACGGGGCCAACGTCCTGACTTTC
>.|TRBV9|.|TRBJ2-3
CASSVAGASTDTQYF
TGTGCCAGCAGCGTAGCAGGGGCTAGCACAGATACGCAGTATTTT
>.|TRBV2|.|TRBJ2-3
CASTRTVSTDTQYF
TGTGCCAGCACGAGAACAGTTAGCACAGATACGCAGTATTTT
>once|TRBV4-1|TRBD1|TRBJ1-1
CASSRGQENTEAFF
TGCGCCAGCAGCCGCGGACAGGAAAACACTGAAGCTTTCTTT
>.|TRBV15|TRBD1|TRBJ1-5
CATSRTGDRGNQPQHF
TGTGCCACCAGCAGGACAGGGGACCGCGGCAATCAGCCCCAGCATTTT
>.|TRBV5-1|.|TRBJ2-1
CASSLLNEQFF
TGCGCCAGCAGCTTATTAAATGAGCAGTTCTTC
>.|TRBV30|TRBD1|TRBJ1-2
CAWSRGRTGDGYTF
TGTGCCTGGAGCAGAGGGAGGACAGGGGATGGCTACACCTTC